Given below is one TCR beta chain in context. What it binds is unknown. One base away lies a much larger clone, so this may be a sequencing read error. These data come from a study of CD8+CD57+ T cells in acquired aplastic anemia. The CDR3 spans 18 residues. Germline V gene data show CDR1 as SGHDT and CDR2 as YYEEEE. TCR beta VDJ and CDR3 profiling used genomic DNA as template. Each CDR3 protein gets one entry after TCRdb re-called the reads with MiXCR. The table includes about 190,000 distinct CDR3 sequences, 55% to 70% detected once. Overall study findings and caveats: Patients and controls were found to share approximately 31 CD8+ CDR3 sequences. Any difference that existed in CD8+ Simpson's diversity between patients and controls was not significant.

The chain links TRBV5-6 to TRBJ2-5, with 16 positions matching TRBD2. The specimen sequenced was sorted CD4+, CD8+, or CD8+CD57+ T cells (not recorded which) from PBMCs. This clonotype was obtained from a human donor with severe aplastic anemia or a healthy control (not recorded which). CDR3 sequence reads: CASSTSGLAGGHQETRYF. In DNA, the CDR3 is TGTGCCAGCAGCACATCGGGACTAGCGGGGGGGCATCAAGAGACCCGGTACTTC. The full variable domain, its missing parts supplied by reference TRBV5-6 and TRBJ2-5, is DAGVTQSPTHLIKTRGQQVTLRCSPKSGHDTVSWYQQALGQGPQFIFQYYEEEERQRGNFPDRFSGHQFPNYSSELNVNALLLGDSALYLCASSTSGLAGGHQETRYFGPGTRLLVL.